This section outlines one T cell receptor beta chain sequence together with its context. The source of the sample is a study of blood T cell repertoires in COVID-19. On the study more broadly: There were acute and convalescent COVID-19 samples, and they came from the United States, Italy and Spain. T cells, B-cell-depleted T cells, or PBMCs provided the cDNA or gDNA that served as material.

Original handling: Counts of nucleated cells, estimated from reference gene primer amplification, were obtained. Profiling relied on immunoSEQ multiplex PCR, and the TCRdb table lists in-frame clones only, not all of them. For V, J and clone size, that table is used; D and trimming come from the DNA. This sample has roughly 360,000 clones; 70% to 85% occur once, and the top ten carry about 1%. The origin of this receptor is a human donor with acute or convalescent COVID-19. The donor label of this sample is uncertain. Sequences were obtained from peripheral blood.

CDR3 amino acids: CASSLGQGGGYTF. The CDR3 nucleotides are TGTGCCAGCAGCTTAGGGCAGGGAGGTGGCTACACCTTC. The chain uses TRBV11-2 and TRBJ1-2, with a weak D call TRBD1 (5 bases). Germline CDR1 is SGHAT and CDR2 is FQNNGV. Deletions cut 1 base from V and 7 bases from J, with 10 bases between. This CDR3 spans 13 amino acids.